This TCR beta chain was documented in a study of early T cells in non-severe SARS-CoV-2 infection. Study-level information: RNA in bulk from unsorted whole blood was sequenced, and chains were unpaired.

Of note for this clonotype: Its antigen is unknown.

Tagging with unique molecular identifiers was applied to individual cDNA molecules. TCRdb independently ran MiXCR on the 5' RACE reads; one entry per CDR3 protein. Of some 60,000 distinct CDR3 sequences listed, roughly 8.8% are singletons. Findings and caveats of the study: Matching against VDJdb likely underestimated virus-specific expansions, favoring anti-spike CD8.

Germline V CDR1 and CDR2: SGHAT, FQNNGV. The CDR3 has 15 amino acids. After removal of 4 bases from V and 8 bases from J, the junction contained 10 bases not matched to a gene. The gene calls are TRBV11-2 and TRBJ2-1; 8 bases are shared with TRBD2. Material: whole blood. The TCR sequence derives from an adult who was a healthcare worker with PCR-confirmed SARS-CoV-2 infection or an uninfected control (not recorded which). CDR3 loop: CASSSLSGGFDEQFF. In DNA form, the CDR3 reads TGTGCCAGCAGCTCCTTATCGGGGGGGTTCGATGAGCAGTTCTTC.